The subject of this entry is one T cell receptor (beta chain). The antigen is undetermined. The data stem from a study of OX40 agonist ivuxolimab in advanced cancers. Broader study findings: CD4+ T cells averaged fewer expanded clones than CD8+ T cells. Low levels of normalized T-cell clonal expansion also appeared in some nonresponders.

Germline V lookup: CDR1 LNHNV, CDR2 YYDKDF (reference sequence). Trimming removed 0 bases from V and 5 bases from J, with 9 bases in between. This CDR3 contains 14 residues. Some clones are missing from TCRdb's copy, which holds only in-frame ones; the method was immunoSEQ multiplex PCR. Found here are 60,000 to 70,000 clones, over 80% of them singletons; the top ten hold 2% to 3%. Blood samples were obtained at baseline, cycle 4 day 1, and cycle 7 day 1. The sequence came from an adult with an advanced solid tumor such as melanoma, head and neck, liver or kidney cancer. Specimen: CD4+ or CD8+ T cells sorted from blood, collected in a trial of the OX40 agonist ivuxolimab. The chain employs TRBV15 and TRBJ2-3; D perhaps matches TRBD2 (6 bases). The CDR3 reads CATSREYGRDTQYF. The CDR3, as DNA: TGTGCCACCAGCAGAGAGTACGGGAGAGATACGCAGTATTTT.